The 22 T cell receptor beta chains in this list originate from one sample, sequenced in a study of cytotoxic CD8 clonotypes in ibrutinib-treated CLL. TCRdb's copy holds only in-frame clones and misses some; the assay was immunoSEQ multiplex PCR. Among tens of thousands of clones listed, roughly 84% were seen once. The source material was PBMCs, sampled before ibrutinib treatment. Receptors originate from a human donor with chronic lymphocytic leukemia.

This chain links TRBV30 with TRBJ1-2, with D possibly TRBD1 on 6 matching bases. The CDR3 runs to 14 residues. V was clipped by 0 bases and J by 9 bases, with 17 bases between them. Germline V gene lookup returns CDR1 GTSNPN and CDR2 SVGIG (reference sequence). The CDR3 loop reads CAWSVPRRGGSYTF. CDR3 DNA sequence: TGTGCCTGGAGTGTACCCCGCAGGGGCGGGAGCTACACCTTC.

This clone has only one observation. The J gene is TRBJ1-2, the V gene TRBV2; no clear D. Trimming took 6 bases from V and 4 from J, leaving 3 bases between them. Per the germline V gene, CDR1 is SNHLY and CDR2 is FYNNEI. CDR3 length: 10 residues. Here the CDR3 DNA reads TGTGCCAGCAGAGTCTATGGCTACACCTTC. Its translation is CASRVYGYTF.

DNA of the CDR3: TGTGCCAGCAGCCCAGGGGACTATGGCTACACCTTC. It yields the protein CASSPGDYGYTF. This chain links TRBV2 with TRBJ1-2, with D possibly TRBD1 on 6 matching bases. The CDR3 sequence is 12 residues long. Trimming pared 6 bases from V and 3 bases from J, leaving 8 bases between. Germline loops: CDR1 SNHLY, CDR2 FYNNEI.

The chain carries TRBV5-8 and TRBJ2-7; D unresolved. Per the germline V gene, CDR1 is SGHTS and CDR2 is YDEGEE. This CDR3 comprises 11 residues. Between the trimmed V and J ends, which lost 3 bases and 3 bases, there was a span of 4 bases. The CDR3 DNA reads TGTGCCAGCAGCTCCCTCTACGAGCAGTACTTC. It is translated as CASSSLYEQYF.

The chain is built from TRBV7-3 and TRBJ1-1; TRBD1 agrees at 9 bases. V was pared by 4 bases and J by 6 bases, with 6 bases of the junction left unmatched. The CDR3 spans 14 residues. The germline gives CDR1 SGHTA, CDR2 FQGTGA. The CDR3 sequence is CASSSPDRGPEAFF. The CDR3 nucleotides read TGTGCCAGCAGCTCCCCGGACAGGGGCCCTGAAGCTTTCTTT.

This rearrangement joins TRBV5-1 to TRBJ2-7; 8 bases agree with TRBD1. Losses at the gene ends were 4 bases for V and 2 bases for J; bases not matched to a gene: 8. The CDR3 has 15 residues. CDR1 and CDR2 from the germline V gene are SGHRS and YFSETQ. The CDR3, as DNA: TGCGCCAGCAGCCAATCAGGGGGCAGCCCCTACGAGCAGTACTTC. The encoded protein is CASSQSGGSPYEQYF. Full variable domain (missing parts from reference TRBV5-1 and TRBJ2-7): KAGVTQTPRYLIKTRGQQVTLSCSPISGHRSVSWYQQTPGQGLQFLFEYFSETQRNKGNFPGRFSGRQFSNSRSEMNVSTLELGDSALYLCASSQSGGSPYEQYFGPGTRLTVT.

The chain joins TRBV9 to TRBJ1-1; D is unresolved. The V gene lost 0 bases and the J gene lost 5 bases, with 11 bases spanning the gap. CDR3 size: 14 residues. Per germline, CDR1 SGDLS and CDR2 YYNGEE. The CDR3 DNA sequence: TGTGCCAGCAGCGTAGGACCTCGGGAAACTGAAGCTTTCTTT. Protein sequence: CASSVGPRETEAFF.

This clone was observed a few times. The J gene is TRBJ2-3, the V gene TRBV5-1, with D maybe TRBD2 (5 bases). V was pared by 0 bases and J by 6 bases, with 11 bases between. The CDR3 totals 14 residues. Looked up from germline, CDR1 is SGHRS and CDR2 is YFSETQ. The CDR3 coding sequence is TGCGCCAGCAGCTTGGTCCTAGCAACGGATACGCAGTATTTT. It codes for CASSLVLATDTQYF. The whole variable domain, remainder taken from reference TRBV5-1 and TRBJ2-3, is KAGVTQTPRYLIKTRGQQVTLSCSPISGHRSVSWYQQTPGQGLQFLFEYFSETQRNKGNFPGRFSGRQFSNSRSEMNVSTLELGDSALYLCASSLVLATDTQYFGPGTRLTVL.

The rearrangement joins TRBV7-3 to TRBJ2-7; 8 nucleotides line up with TRBD2. From germline, CDR1 is SGHTA and CDR2 FQGTGA. CDR3 size: 17 residues. Losses at the gene ends were 0 bases for V and 5 bases for J; bases not matched to a gene: 12. The CDR3 DNA reads as TGTGCCAGCAGCTTAACGCCCAGCGGGAGTAGTCAAGACGAGCAGTACTTC. It yields the protein CASSLTPSGSSQDEQYF.

The gene calls are TRBV7-2 and TRBJ2-5, with D perhaps TRBD2 (6 bases). Germline values: CDR1 SGHTA, CDR2 FQGNSA. The V end was cut by 0 bases, the J end by 5 bases, with 10 bases between. The CDR3 loop spans 14 amino acids. Here the CDR3 DNA reads TGTGCCAGCAGCTTAGCGGGCGGGGCGGAGACCCAGTACTTC. Translated: CASSLAGGAETQYF.

Concerning this clone itself: Distinct nucleotide sequences in the sample also encode this CDR3. The V call is TRBV27, the J call TRBJ2-1; D is undetermined. CDR3 length equals 13 residues. CDR1 and CDR2 (germline): MNHEY, SMNVEV (reference sequence). V lost 3 bases to trimming and J lost 4 bases, with 7 bases between them. CDR3 in DNA: TGTGCCAGCAGTTTTCGGACGTACAATGAGCAGTTCTTC. Translating it yields CASSFRTYNEQFF.

The chain links TRBV7-3 to TRBJ2-3, with TRBD1 as a possible D gene (5 bases). V was cut by 5 bases and J by 0 bases, with 9 bases left in between. The length of the CDR3 is 14 residues. Germline V gene lookup returns CDR1 SGHTA and CDR2 FQGTGA. The CDR3, as DNA: TGTGCCAGCAGCCCCCAGGGAAGCACAGATACGCAGTATTTT. This codes for CASSPQGSTDTQYF. Combining the CDR3 with reference TRBV7-3 and TRBJ2-3 gives the whole variable domain GAGVSQTPSNKVTEKGKYVELRCDPISGHTALYWYRQSLGQGPEFLIYFQGTGAADDSGLPNDRFFAVRPEGSVSTLKIQRTERGDSAVYLCASSPQGSTDTQYFGPGTRLTVL.

The chain has TRBV2 and TRBJ1-1; 10 bases line up with TRBD1. Trimming cost V 5 bases and J 2 bases; bases outside gene matches: 5. Per germline, CDR1 SNHLY and CDR2 FYNNEI. This CDR3 is built from 15 residues. CDR3 DNA sequence: TGTGCCAGCAGTAAAGACAGGGGGCGAAACACTGAAGCTTTCTTT. This gives the protein CASSKDRGRNTEAFF.

The V and J genes are TRBV10-3 and TRBJ2-7; 8 bases match TRBD1. The CDR3 runs to 16 residues. CDR1 and CDR2 from the germline V gene are ENHRY and SYGVKD. With 2 bases clipped from V and 6 bases from J, the junction kept 12 bases outside the gene matches. The chain's CDR3 is CAISEGVETGVFEQYF. The CDR3 DNA follows: TGTGCCATCAGTGAGGGGGTGGAGACAGGGGTTTTCGAGCAGTACTTC.

The CDR3 is CASSLDLRQVTGELFF. The CDR3 region has the DNA TGTGCCAGCAGCTTAGATTTGAGACAGGTCACCGGGGAGCTGTTTTTT. The chain has TRBV11-3 and TRBJ2-2, with D possibly TRBD1 on 6 matching bases. V dropped 0 bases and J dropped 4 bases, with 12 bases sitting between them. Germline lookup yields CDR1 SGHNT and CDR2 YENEEA. CDR3 length: 16 amino acids.

The genes are TRBV30 and TRBJ1-1; D may be TRBD1 (5 bases). Per the germline V gene, CDR1 is GTSNPN and CDR2 is SVGIG (reference sequence). With 3 bases removed from V and 8 bases from J, the gap between germline ends came to 28 bases. This CDR3 is built from 17 residues. This chain's CDR3 is CAWRHNRLRGRVGEAFF. The CDR3 DNA follows: TGTGCCTGGAGACACAACCGCCTTCGGGGCAGGGTAGGCGAAGCTTTCTTT.

This sequence joins TRBV30 and TRBJ1-2; 7 bases agree with TRBD1. The CDR3 runs to 13 residues. Trimming removed 5 bases from V and 2 bases from J; junction bases left unmatched: 5. Germline CDR1 reads GTSNPN; CDR2 reads SVGIG (reference sequence). The CDR3 loop reads CAWVTRGNYGYTF. DNA of the CDR3: TGTGCCTGGGTAACCAGGGGGAACTATGGCTACACCTTC.

The V and J genes are TRBV2 and TRBJ2-1; unclear D gene. Looked up from germline, CDR1 is SNHLY and CDR2 is FYNNEI. V was shortened by 4 bases and J by 0 bases, with 13 bases between the two germline ends. The CDR3 consists of 16 residues. The DNA of the CDR3 is TGTGCCAGCAGTGGGACCGGATTAAGCTCCTACAATGAGCAGTTCTTC. This sequence encodes CASSGTGLSSYNEQFF.

The CDR3, as DNA: TGTGCCAGCAGCCCCCGAACAGGGGACGGAAACACCATATATTTT. It codes for CASSPRTGDGNTIYF. J is TRBJ1-3 and V is TRBV7-2, with TRBD1 matching over 7 bases. Germline V gives CDR1 SGHTA, CDR2 FQGNSA. V lost 5 bases to trimming and J lost 4 bases; unmatched junction nucleotides: 8. This CDR3 is built from 15 residues.

The V call is TRBV9, the J call TRBJ1-4; D is unresolved. Germline CDR1 SGDLS, CDR2 YYNGEE. The CDR3 has 15 amino acids. Trimming left V 4 bases short and J 3 bases short, with 13 bases between. The CDR3 sequence: CASSPWVVANEKLFF. For the CDR3, the DNA is TGTGCCAGCAGCCCCTGGGTTGTGGCTAATGAAAAACTGTTTTTT.

As regards this clone: A far larger clone is one nucleotide away, so this likely arose from a read error. The chain joins TRBV11-3 to TRBJ1-1, with D perhaps TRBD1 (6 bases). Germline loops: CDR1 SGHNT, CDR2 YENEEA. Trimming left V 2 bases short and J 3 bases short, with 7 bases between. This CDR3 has 13 amino acids. CDR3 amino acids: CASSLSGDTEAFF. The CDR3 DNA reads as TGTGCCAGCAGCTTATCAGGGGACACTGAAGCTTTCTTT.

J is TRBJ2-5 and V is TRBV7-6; D ambiguous. The CDR3 runs 15 residues. V gave up 5 bases and J gave up 1 base, with 14 bases separating them. CDR1 is SGHVS and CDR2 is FNYEAQ in the germline V gene. The CDR3 is CASSVSRIRQETQYF. CDR3 in DNA: TGTGCCAGCAGCGTCTCCAGGATCCGCCAAGAGACCCAGTACTTC.